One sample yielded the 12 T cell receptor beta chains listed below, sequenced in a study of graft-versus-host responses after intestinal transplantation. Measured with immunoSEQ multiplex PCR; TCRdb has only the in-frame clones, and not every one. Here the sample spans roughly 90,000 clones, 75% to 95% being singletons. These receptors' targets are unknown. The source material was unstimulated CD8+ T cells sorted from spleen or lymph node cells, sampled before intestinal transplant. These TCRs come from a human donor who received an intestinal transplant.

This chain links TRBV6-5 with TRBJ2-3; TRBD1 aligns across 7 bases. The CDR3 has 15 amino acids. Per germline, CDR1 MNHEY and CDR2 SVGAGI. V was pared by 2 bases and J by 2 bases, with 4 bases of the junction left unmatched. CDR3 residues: CASSYTGAFTDTQYF. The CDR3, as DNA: TGTGCCAGCAGTTACACAGGGGCCTTCACAGATACGCAGTATTTT.

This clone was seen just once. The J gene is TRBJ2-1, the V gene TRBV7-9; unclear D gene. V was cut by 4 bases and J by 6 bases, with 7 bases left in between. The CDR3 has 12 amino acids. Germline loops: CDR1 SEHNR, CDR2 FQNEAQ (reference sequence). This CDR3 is CASSSRANEQFF. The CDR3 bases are TGTGCCAGCAGCTCAAGGGCCAATGAGCAGTTCTTC.

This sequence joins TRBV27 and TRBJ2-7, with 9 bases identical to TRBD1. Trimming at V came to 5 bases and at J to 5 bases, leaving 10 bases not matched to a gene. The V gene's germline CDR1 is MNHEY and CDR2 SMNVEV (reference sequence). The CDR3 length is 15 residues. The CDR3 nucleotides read TGTGCCAGCAGTCCCGGGACAGGGAGTTCCGACGAGCAGTACTTC. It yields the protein CASSPGTGSSDEQYF.

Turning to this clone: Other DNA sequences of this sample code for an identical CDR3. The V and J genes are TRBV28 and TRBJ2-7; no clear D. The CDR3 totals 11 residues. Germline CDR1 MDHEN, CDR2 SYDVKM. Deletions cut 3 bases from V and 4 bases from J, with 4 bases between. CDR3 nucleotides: TGTGCCAGCAGTTTCAGATACGAGCAGTACTTC. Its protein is CASSFRYEQYF.

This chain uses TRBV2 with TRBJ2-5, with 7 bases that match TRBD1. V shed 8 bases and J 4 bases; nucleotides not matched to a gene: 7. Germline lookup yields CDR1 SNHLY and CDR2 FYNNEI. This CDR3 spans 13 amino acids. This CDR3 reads CASEKGGRETQYF. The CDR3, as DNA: TGTGCCAGCGAGAAAGGGGGCAGAGAGACCCAGTACTTC.

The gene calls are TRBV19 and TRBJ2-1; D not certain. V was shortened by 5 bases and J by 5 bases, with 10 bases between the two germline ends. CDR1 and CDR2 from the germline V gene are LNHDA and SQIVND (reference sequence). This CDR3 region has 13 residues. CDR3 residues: CASSQRTNNEQFF. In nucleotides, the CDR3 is TGTGCCAGTAGTCAGAGGACGAACAATGAGCAGTTCTTC.

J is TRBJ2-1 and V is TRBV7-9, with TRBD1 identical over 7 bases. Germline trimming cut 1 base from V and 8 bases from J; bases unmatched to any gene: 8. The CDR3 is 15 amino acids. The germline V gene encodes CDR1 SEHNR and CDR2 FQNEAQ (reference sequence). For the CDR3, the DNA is TGTGCCAGCAGCTTAGGAGGGCACAGGGGAGATGAGCAGTTCTTC. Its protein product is CASSLGGHRGDEQFF. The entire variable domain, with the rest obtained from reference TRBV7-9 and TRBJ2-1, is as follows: DTGVSQNPRHKITKRGQNVTFRCDPISEHNRLYWYRQTLGQGPEFLTYFQNEAQLEKSRLLSDRFSAERPKGSFSTLEIQRTEQGDSAMYLCASSLGGHRGDEQFFGPGTRLTVL.

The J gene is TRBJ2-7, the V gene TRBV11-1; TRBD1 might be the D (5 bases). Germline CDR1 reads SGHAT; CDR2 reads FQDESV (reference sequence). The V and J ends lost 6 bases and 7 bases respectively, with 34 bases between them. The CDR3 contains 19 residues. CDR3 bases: TGTGCCAGCAGGCCAGGGTATGCGGACACATTCTCTCCTACGAAGGAGCAGTACTTC. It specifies CASRPGYADTFSPTKEQYF.

CDR3 residues: CATGLANSYNEQFF. For the CDR3, the DNA is TGTGCCACCGGACTAGCCAACTCCTACAATGAGCAGTTCTTC. This chain joins TRBV6-5 and TRBJ2-1; 8 nucleotides agree with TRBD2. Germline loops: CDR1 MNHEY, CDR2 SVGAGI. Trimming took 10 bases from V and 0 from J; bases not matched to a gene: 5. The CDR3 loop spans 14 amino acids.

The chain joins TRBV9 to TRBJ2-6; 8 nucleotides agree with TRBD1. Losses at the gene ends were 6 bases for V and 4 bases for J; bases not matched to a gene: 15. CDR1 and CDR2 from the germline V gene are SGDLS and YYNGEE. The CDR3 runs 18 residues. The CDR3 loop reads CASTPGDRPFGGANVLTF. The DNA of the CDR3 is TGTGCCAGCACCCCGGGGGACAGGCCCTTCGGAGGGGCCAACGTCCTGACTTTC. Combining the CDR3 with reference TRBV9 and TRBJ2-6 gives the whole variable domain DSGVTQTPKHLITATGQRVTLRCSPRSGDLSVYWYQQSLDQGLQFLIQYYNGEERAKGNILERFSAQQFPDLHSELNLSSLELGDSALYFCASTPGDRPFGGANVLTFGAGSRLTVL.

DNA of the CDR3: TGTGCCAGCAGACTAGCGGGAGATTGGGAGCAGTACTTC. This encodes CASRLAGDWEQYF. V gene TRBV6-5 combines with J gene TRBJ2-7; 11 nucleotides align to TRBD2. The V gene end was trimmed by 6 bases and the J gene end by 7 bases; junction bases not matched to a gene: 5. Per the germline V gene, CDR1 is MNHEY and CDR2 is SVGAGI. The CDR3 loop spans 13 amino acids.

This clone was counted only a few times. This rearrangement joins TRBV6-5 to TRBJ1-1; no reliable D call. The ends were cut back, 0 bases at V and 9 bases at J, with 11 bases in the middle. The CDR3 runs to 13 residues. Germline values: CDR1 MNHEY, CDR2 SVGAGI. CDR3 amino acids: CASSYSSGVQAFF. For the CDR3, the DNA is TGTGCCAGCAGTTACTCGAGCGGCGTTCAAGCTTTCTTT.